One and the same sample provided the 21 T cell receptor beta chains below, sequenced in a study of cytomegalovirus exposure and HLA in healthy donors. Assay: immunoSEQ multiplex PCR; the TCRdb copy retains only in-frame clones and omits some. The sample has about 160,000 clones; 84% are singletons. Sequencing was performed on PBMCs. Receptor source: a man under 40 in good health and CMV-seropositive.

V usage is TRBV13 and J usage is TRBJ1-3, with a tentative D call TRBD1 (5 bases). This CDR3 is 16 amino acids long. V lost 2 bases and J lost 4, with 15 bases in between. Germline CDR1 reads PRHDT; CDR2 reads FYEKMQ (reference sequence). In DNA form, the CDR3 reads TGTGCCAGCAGCTTAAAGGGGCGCAGAACCGGAAACACCATATATTTT. Amino acid sequence: CASSLKGRRTGNTIYF.

The gene calls are TRBV2 and TRBJ2-7; TRBD2 aligns across 9 bases. Germline assignment: CDR1 SNHLY and CDR2 FYNNEI. The V and J ends lost 6 bases and 9 bases, in that order; junction bases with no gene match: 9. The CDR3 consists of 13 residues. As DNA, the CDR3 is TGTGCCAGCAGAGGGACTAGCCTAAAAGCGCAGTACTTC. Protein sequence: CASRGTSLKAQYF.

V gene TRBV10-2 combines with J gene TRBJ2-1; 8 bases match TRBD2. Germline CDR1 reads WSHSY; CDR2 reads SAAADI. V lost 0 bases, J lost 5 bases, and 3 bases stayed unmatched. The CDR3 sequence is 15 residues long. CDR3 region: CASSESAGGHNEQFF. The CDR3 bases are TGCGCCAGCAGTGAGTCGGCGGGGGGTCACAATGAGCAGTTCTTC.

CDR3 region: CASSLGALTNTEAFF. CDR3 DNA: TGTGCCAGCAGCTTGGGAGCGCTGACGAACACTGAAGCTTTCTTT. V and J are TRBV7-9 and TRBJ1-1; D unclear. The V end was cut by 3 bases, the J end by 1 base, with 12 bases between. CDR3 length: 15 amino acids. Germline loops: CDR1 SEHNR, CDR2 FQNEAQ (reference sequence).

The gene calls are TRBV28 and TRBJ1-2; TRBD1 might be the D (5 bases). The CDR3 is made up of 16 amino acids. CDR1 and CDR2 from the germline V gene are MDHEN and SYDVKM. V lost 5 bases and J 3 bases, leaving 19 bases between the germline ends. The chain's CDR3 is CASSEANRLGDYGYTF. In nucleotides, the CDR3 is TGTGCCAGCAGTGAGGCGAACAGGCTAGGAGACTATGGCTACACCTTC.

This clone was seen once. The J gene is TRBJ1-2, the V gene TRBV28; TRBD1 matches at 10 bases. Germline trimming cut 10 bases from V and 8 bases from J; bases unmatched to any gene: 10. Germline lookup yields CDR1 MDHEN and CDR2 SYDVKM. This CDR3 comprises 13 residues. CDR3 coding DNA: TGTGCCACATTGGACGGGACAGGGGTGGGCTACACCTTC. Its translation: CATLDGTGVGYTF.

The V call is TRBV6-5, the J call TRBJ2-3; 11 bases map to TRBD2. Looked up from germline, CDR1 is MNHEY and CDR2 is SVGAGI. The CDR3 runs to 15 residues. Germline trimming cut 6 bases from V and 2 bases from J; bases unmatched to any gene: 4. The chain's CDR3 is CASSRLAGHTDTQYF. DNA for the CDR3: TGTGCCAGCAGCAGACTAGCGGGACACACAGATACGCAGTATTTT.

The chain joins TRBV4-1 to TRBJ2-3; D is uncertain. This CDR3 has 17 amino acids. Looked up from germline, CDR1 is MGHRA and CDR2 is YSYEKL. Trimming took off 1 base at V and 0 bases at J, with 14 bases between the two ends. The CDR3 spells CASSQGPAKSSTDTQYF. In DNA, the CDR3 is TGCGCCAGCAGCCAAGGTCCCGCGAAATCTAGCACAGATACGCAGTATTTT.

The chain employs TRBV19 and TRBJ2-1; 8 bases fit TRBD2. V was pared by 6 bases and J by 3 bases, with 4 bases of the junction left unmatched. Germline CDR1 and CDR2: LNHDA and SQIVND (reference sequence). The CDR3 spans 14 residues. The CDR3 is CASRREGYYNEQFF. The DNA for the CDR3 is TGTGCCAGTAGACGGGAGGGTTACTACAATGAGCAGTTCTTC.

The CDR3 DNA reads as TGTGCCAGCAGCTTAGGTCACCGGGACAGGGAAATGGCTGAAGCTTTCTTT. Protein product: CASSLGHRDREMAEAFF. This chain joins TRBV11-2 and TRBJ1-1, with 9 bases aligning to TRBD1. Per germline, CDR1 SGHAT and CDR2 FQNNGV. CDR3 length equals 17 residues. V lost 1 base, J lost 6 bases, and 12 bases stayed unmatched.

The chain uses TRBV27 and TRBJ2-1; D remains unclear. CDR1 MNHEY and CDR2 SMNVEV come from the germline V gene (reference sequence). This CDR3 spans 15 amino acids. V was cut by 2 bases and J by 0 bases, with 8 bases left in between. CDR3 residues: CASSLERNSYNEQFF. CDR3 nucleotides: TGTGCCAGCAGTTTAGAGCGCAACTCCTACAATGAGCAGTTCTTC.

This chain connects TRBV7-2 to TRBJ2-5; 12 nucleotides align to TRBD2. Germline V CDR1 and CDR2: SGHTA, FQGNSA. This CDR3 is 16 amino acids long. J gave up 5 bases and V 2 bases, and 6 bases lay outside the gene matches. The CDR3 sequence is CASSLRTSGDGETQYF. DNA for the CDR3: TGTGCCAGCAGCTTAAGGACTAGCGGGGATGGGGAGACCCAGTACTTC.

V and J are TRBV29-1 and TRBJ2-1, with 8 bases matching TRBD2. The ends lost 3 bases at V and 0 bases at J; junction bases unmatched: 10. Per germline, CDR1 SQVTM and CDR2 ANQGSEA. The CDR3 runs 17 residues. The CDR3 bases are TGCAGCGTTGACGGGCTAGCGGGTGAGGGCTCCTACAATGAGCAGTTCTTC. This encodes CSVDGLAGEGSYNEQFF.

This chain links TRBV11-1 with TRBJ2-5, with unresolved D. Germline values: CDR1 SGHAT, CDR2 FQDESV (reference sequence). Trimming stripped 8 bases from V and 2 bases from J, with 12 bases between. This CDR3 has 13 amino acids. The DNA for the CDR3 is TGTGCCAGCGGAAAACAGATTCAAGAGACCCAGTACTTC. Protein sequence: CASGKQIQETQYF.

The chain links TRBV15 to TRBJ2-1; TRBD1 matches at 9 bases. This CDR3 has 18 residues. Germline lookup yields CDR1 LNHNV and CDR2 YYDKDF (reference sequence). J lost 7 bases, V lost 0 bases, and 13 bases had no gene match. The chain's CDR3 is CATSRDTTGTGWPNEQFF. Written as DNA, the CDR3 is TGTGCCACCAGCAGAGATACCACCGGGACAGGGTGGCCTAATGAGCAGTTCTTC.

CDR3 coding DNA: TGTGCCAGCAGCCAAAGGCTGGGACTAGCGGGTGCGAGCTCCTACAATGAGCAGTTCTTC. Translated: CASSQRLGLAGASSYNEQFF. The J gene is TRBJ2-1, the V gene TRBV14, with TRBD2 identical over 12 bases. CDR1 is SGHDN and CDR2 is FVKESK in the germline V gene. The ends lost 2 bases at V and 0 bases at J; junction bases unmatched: 11. The CDR3 contains 20 residues. Complete variable domain (other parts from reference TRBV14 and TRBJ2-1): EAGVTQFPSHSVIEKGQTVTLRCDPISGHDNLYWYRRVMGKEIKFLLHFVKESKQDESGMPNNRFLAERTGGTYSTLKVQPAELEDSGVYFCASSQRLGLAGASSYNEQFFGPGTRLTVL.

This chain links TRBV7-6 with TRBJ1-6; perhaps TRBD1 as D (6 bases). The V gene's germline CDR1 is SGHVS and CDR2 FNYEAQ. V lost 1 base and J lost 7, with 11 bases in between. The CDR3 totals 15 residues. The CDR3 region has the DNA TGTGCCAGCAGCTTAGGAAACAGGGCCAATTCACCCCTCCACTTT. It codes for CASSLGNRANSPLHF.

The chain links TRBV7-8 to TRBJ2-5, with D tentatively TRBD2 (6 bases). Germline V gives CDR1 SGHVS, CDR2 FQNEAQ. The ends were cut back, 1 base at V and 2 bases at J, with 8 bases in the middle. CDR3 length: 14 residues. The CDR3 sequence: CASSLGRGQETQYF. DNA for the CDR3: TGTGCCAGCAGCTTAGGGAGGGGTCAAGAGACCCAGTACTTC. Full variable domain (outside the CDR3, taken from reference TRBV7-8 and TRBJ2-5): GAGVSQSPRYKVAKRGQDVALRCDPISGHVSLFWYQQALGQGPEFLTYFQNEAQLDKSGLPSDRFFAERPEGSVSTLKIQRTQQEDSAVYLCASSLGRGQETQYFGPGTRLLVL.

This clone appeared once. The V gene is TRBV4-2, the J gene TRBJ2-2; TRBD1 aligns across 7 bases. Germline V gene sequence: CDR1 LGHNA, CDR2 YNFKEQ. The CDR3 contains 14 residues. After removal of 4 bases from V and 6 bases from J, the junction contained 5 bases not matched to a gene. The CDR3 region is CASSPDRPSGELFF. For the CDR3, the DNA is TGTGCCAGCAGCCCGGACAGGCCATCCGGGGAGCTGTTTTTT.

The chain joins TRBV7-8 to TRBJ1-1; D unclear. CDR1 is SGHVS and CDR2 is FQNEAQ in the germline V gene. Deletions cut 5 bases from V and 1 base from J, with 8 bases between. The CDR3 sequence is 13 residues long. CDR3 in DNA: TGTGCCAGCAGCATCGCAGGGAACACTGAAGCTTTCTTT. It translates to CASSIAGNTEAFF. Together with reference TRBV7-8 and TRBJ1-1, the CDR3 gives the full variable domain: GAGVSQSPRYKVAKRGQDVALRCDPISGHVSLFWYQQALGQGPEFLTYFQNEAQLDKSGLPSDRFFAERPEGSVSTLKIQRTQQEDSAVYLCASSIAGNTEAFFGQGTRLTVV.

The rearrangement uses TRBV7-9 and TRBJ2-3, with D unclear. Germline loops: CDR1 SEHNR, CDR2 FQNEAQ (reference sequence). Trimming took 3 bases from V and 0 from J, leaving 19 bases between them. The CDR3 loop spans 18 amino acids. CDR3: CASSLAEEWRPSTDTQYF. CDR3 DNA sequence: TGTGCCAGCAGCTTGGCCGAAGAATGGCGGCCTAGCACAGATACGCAGTATTTT.